This T cell receptor (beta chain) appears in the sequencing data of a study of T cell responses to AZD1222 COVID-19 vaccine. Study-level findings and limits: The donor cohort was predominantly white British with a female majority, and clonal diversity may have been underestimated.

V was clipped by 0 bases and J by 9 bases, with 22 bases between them. The CDR3 is 17 amino acids. Germline values: CDR1 SGHKS, CDR2 YYEKEE (reference sequence). The table came from immunoSEQ multiplex PCR; TCRdb's copy has only in-frame clones and leaves some out. This sample carries 99,000 or so clones, 93% of them seen once, and the ten largest clones take around 5%. Of note for this clone: The antigen is not known.

The sample consisted of peripheral blood, taken on day 0 of AZD1222 vaccination. This TCR was sampled from an adult in good health. The chain recombines TRBV5-5 with TRBJ1-5; D possibly corresponds to TRBD1 (5 bases). CDR3 in amino acids: CASSLGAQTGGITPQHF. CDR3 in DNA: TGTGCCAGCAGCTTGGGCGCGCAGACGGGGGGAATTACGCCCCAGCATTTT.